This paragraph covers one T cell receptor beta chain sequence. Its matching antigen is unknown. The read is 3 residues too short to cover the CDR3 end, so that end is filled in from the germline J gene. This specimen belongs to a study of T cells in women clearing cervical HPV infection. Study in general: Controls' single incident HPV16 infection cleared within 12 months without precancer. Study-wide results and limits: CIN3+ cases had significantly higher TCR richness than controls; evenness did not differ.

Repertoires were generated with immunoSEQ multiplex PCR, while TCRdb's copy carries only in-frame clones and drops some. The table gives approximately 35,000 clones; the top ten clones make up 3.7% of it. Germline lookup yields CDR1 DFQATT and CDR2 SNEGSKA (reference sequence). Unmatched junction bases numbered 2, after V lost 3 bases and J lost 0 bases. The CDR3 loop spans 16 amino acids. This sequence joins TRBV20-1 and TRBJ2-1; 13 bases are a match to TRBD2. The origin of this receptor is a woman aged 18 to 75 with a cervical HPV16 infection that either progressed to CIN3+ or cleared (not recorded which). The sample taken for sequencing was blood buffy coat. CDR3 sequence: CSARGLAGLSYNEQFF. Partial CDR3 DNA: TGCAGTGCTAGGGGACTAGCGGGGCTCTCCTACAATGAG.